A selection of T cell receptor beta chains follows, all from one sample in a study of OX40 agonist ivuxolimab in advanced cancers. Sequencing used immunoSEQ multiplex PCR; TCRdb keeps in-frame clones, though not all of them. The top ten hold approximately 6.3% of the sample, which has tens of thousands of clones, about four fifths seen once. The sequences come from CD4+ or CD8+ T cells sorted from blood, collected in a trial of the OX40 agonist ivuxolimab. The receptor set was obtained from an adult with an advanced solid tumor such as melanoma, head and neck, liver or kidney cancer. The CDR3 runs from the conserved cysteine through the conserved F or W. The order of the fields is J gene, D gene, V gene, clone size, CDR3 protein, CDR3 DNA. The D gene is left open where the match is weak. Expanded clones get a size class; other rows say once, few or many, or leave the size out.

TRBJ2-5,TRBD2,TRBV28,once,CASKLAGPQGETQYF,TGTGCCAGCAAGTTAGCGGGACCTCAGGGGGAGACCCAGTACTTC
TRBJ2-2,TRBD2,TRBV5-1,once,CASSLSTSGGNTGELFF,TGCGCCAGCAGCTTGAGCACTAGCGGGGGAAACACCGGGGAGCTGTTTTTT
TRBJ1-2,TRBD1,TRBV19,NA,CASKSGQGSTLSGYTF,TGTGCCAGTAAGTCTGGACAGGGATCGACGCTTTCTGGCTACACCTTC
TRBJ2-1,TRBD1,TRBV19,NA,CASSPGTGGWATRDEQFF,TGTGCCAGTAGTCCAGGGACAGGGGGTTGGGCCACTCGCGATGAGCAGTTCTTC
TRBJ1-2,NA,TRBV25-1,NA,CASSPSDRFYGYTF,TGTGCCAGCAGTCCCTCTGACAGGTTCTATGGCTACACCTTC
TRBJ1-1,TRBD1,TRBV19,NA,CASGQGYTEAFF,TGTGCCAGCGGACAGGGATATACTGAAGCTTTCTTT
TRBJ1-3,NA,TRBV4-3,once,CASSQDTGVSGNTIYF,TGCGCCAGCAGCCAAGATACGGGTGTCTCTGGAAACACCATATATTTT
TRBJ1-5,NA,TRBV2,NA,CASRGLIPPGSNQPQHF,TGTGCCAGCAGGGGCCTCATACCTCCAGGGAGCAATCAGCCCCAGCATTTT
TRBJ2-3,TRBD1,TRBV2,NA,CASTGQLSTDTQYF,TGTGCCAGCACGGGACAGCTGAGCACAGATACGCAGTATTTT
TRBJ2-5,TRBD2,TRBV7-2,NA,CASSLAAGLAGETQYF,TGTGCCAGCAGCTTAGCGGCGGGACTAGCGGGAGAGACCCAGTACTTC
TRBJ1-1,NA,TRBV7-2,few,CASSSPMNTEAFF,TGTGCCAGCAGCTCTCCAATGAACACTGAAGCTTTCTTT
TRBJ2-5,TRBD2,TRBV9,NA,CASRRTSGGKETQYF,TGTGCCAGCAGACGGACTAGCGGGGGCAAAGAGACCCAGTACTTC
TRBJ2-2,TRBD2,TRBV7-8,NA,CASSRLAGVANTGELFF,TGTGCCAGCAGCCGCCTAGCGGGGGTCGCGAACACCGGGGAGCTGTTTTTT
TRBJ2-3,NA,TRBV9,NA,CASSVNWGTDTQYF,TGTGCCAGCAGCGTAAACTGGGGGACAGATACGCAGTATTTT
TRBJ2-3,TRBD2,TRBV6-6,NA,CASSYFGGVATDTQYF,TGTGCCAGCAGTTACTTCGGGGGGGTAGCCACAGATACGCAGTATTTT
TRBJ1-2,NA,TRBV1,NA,CTSSQHSIMGGYTF,TGCACCAGCAGCCAGCACAGCATAATGGGGGGCTACACCTTC
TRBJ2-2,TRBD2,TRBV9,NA,CASSPRGGENTGELFF,TGTGCCAGCAGCCCGCGCGGGGGAGAGAACACCGGGGAGCTGTTTTTT